The T cell receptor (beta chain) described here comes from a study of blood T cell repertoires in COVID-19. TCRdb's table, derived via immunoSEQ multiplex PCR, lists solely in-frame clones and lacks some. This table holds 400,000 to 450,000 clones, about 90% found once. This clone was found a few times. The sample carries other DNA sequences with the same CDR3. The sample was PBMCs or T cells enriched from blood (not recorded which). The sequence was obtained from a man between 18 and 35 years old who had recovered from COVID-19.

The CDR3 sequence is CASSQAGSGNTIYF. DNA for the CDR3: TGCGCCAGCAGCCAAGCGGGATCTGGAAACACCATATATTTT. The gene calls are TRBV4-1 and TRBJ1-3; D is undetermined. This CDR3 is 14 amino acids long. CDR1 and CDR2 (germline): MGHRA, YSYEKL. Trimming pared 1 base from V and 1 base from J, leaving 5 bases between.